Shown below are 10 T cell receptor beta chains from a single sample sequenced in a study of CD8 T cells in ankylosing spondylitis. These receptors' targets are unknown. Study results and limitations: There was a TCR beta motif, made of eight highly homologous variants, that appeared characteristic of ankylosing spondylitis blood.

TCRdb itself ran the 5' RACE reads through MiXCR, one entry per CDR3 protein. The table lists around 390,000 distinct CDR3 sequences, 20% to 25% of them singletons. Sequenced material: blood, either unsorted or a sorted T cell fraction (not recorded which). These receptors all stem from a male donor with ankylosing spondylitis.

This chain links TRBV7-9 with TRBJ1-1; D perhaps matches TRBD1 (6 bases). Germline loops: CDR1 SEHNR, CDR2 FQNEAQ (reference sequence). V was cut by 6 bases and J by 9 bases, with 14 bases left in between. The CDR3 has 12 amino acids. In DNA, the CDR3 is TGTGCCAGCAGTAGGGGGGGTATCAAAGCTTTCTTT. Residues: CASSRGGIKAFF.

This clonotype was recorded many times. The CDR3 DNA sequence: TGTGCCTGGAGTGCTGACAGGGGCTCCTACAATGAGCAGTTCTTC. Translating it yields CAWSADRGSYNEQFF. The chain couples TRBV30 to TRBJ2-1; 8 positions agree with TRBD1. From germline, CDR1 is GTSNPN and CDR2 SVGIG (reference sequence). J was trimmed by 0 bases and V by 1 base; bases with no gene match: 2. The length of the CDR3 is 15 residues.

DNA of the CDR3: TGTGCCAGCAGTTCAACAGCGAGCAATCAGCCCCAGCATTTT. Translating it yields CASSSTASNQPQHF. The chain recombines TRBV7-2 with TRBJ1-5; D unresolved. The CDR3 is 14 amino acids. Germline V CDR1 and CDR2: SGHTA, FQGNSA. V dropped 6 bases and J dropped 1 base, with 10 bases sitting between them.

The V and J genes are TRBV18 and TRBJ2-1; 7 bases match TRBD1. The trim removed 7 bases at V and 6 bases at J, leaving 6 bases unmatched. Per the germline V gene, CDR1 is KGHSH and CDR2 is LQKENI. The CDR3 sequence is 13 residues long. The CDR3 bases are TGTGCCAGCTATGGGACAGAACTCAATGAGCAGTTCTTC. It encodes CASYGTELNEQFF. Combining the CDR3 with reference TRBV18 and TRBJ2-1 gives the whole variable domain NAGVMQNPRHLVRRRGQEARLRCSPMKGHSHVYWYRQLPEEGLKFMVYLQKENIIDESGMPKERFSAEFPKEGPSILRIQQVVRGDSAAYFCASYGTELNEQFFGPGTRLTVL.

The V gene is TRBV30, the J gene TRBJ2-1; the match to TRBD2 covers 12 bases. V was clipped by 2 bases and J by 9 bases; unmatched bases: 5. There are 14 residues in the CDR3. Germline V gives CDR1 GTSNPN, CDR2 SVGIG (reference sequence). The CDR3 DNA reads TGTGCCTGGAGTCAGGGACTAGCGGGCCTTGAGCAGTTCTTC. Its translation: CAWSQGLAGLEQFF. The full variable domain, in which reference TRBV30 and TRBJ2-1 provide the parts outside the CDR3, is SQTIHQWPATLVQPVGSPLSLECTVEGTSNPNLYWYRQAAGRGLQLLFYSVGIGQISSEVPQNLSASRPQDRQFILSSKKLLLSDSGFYLCAWSQGLAGLEQFFGPGTRLTVL.

This clonotype occurred a few times. V usage is TRBV7-9 and J usage is TRBJ2-3; weak D call: TRBD2 (5 bases). Trimming took off 1 base at V and 1 base at J, with 9 bases between the two ends. The CDR3 sequence is 15 residues long. Germline loops: CDR1 SEHNR, CDR2 FQNEAQ (reference sequence). The CDR3 nucleotides read TGTGCCAGCAGCTTAGTGGACGGGGGCACAGATACGCAGTATTTT. It translates to CASSLVDGGTDTQYF.

The gene calls are TRBV7-9 and TRBJ1-5; D is undetermined. The CDR3 is 15 residues long. The germline gives CDR1 SEHNR, CDR2 FQNEAQ (reference sequence). The V gene lost 2 bases and the J gene lost 1 base, with 9 bases spanning the gap. CDR3 DNA: TGTGCCAGCAGCTTATACGGGGAGAGCAATCAGCCCCAGCATTTT. Translation: CASSLYGESNQPQHF.

This CDR3 reads CASSDYSNQPQHF. Written as DNA, the CDR3 is TGTGCCAGTAGCGACTATAGCAATCAGCCCCAGCATTTT. The chain joins TRBV19 to TRBJ1-5; D call uncertain. Germline V gene lookup returns CDR1 LNHDA and CDR2 SQIVND (reference sequence). Between the trimmed V and J ends, which lost 6 bases and 0 bases, there was a span of 6 bases. This CDR3 comprises 13 residues.

This clonotype appeared a few times. This chain uses TRBV25-1 with TRBJ2-5, with D uncertain. V gave up 2 bases and J gave up 2 bases, with 6 bases separating them. Germline CDR1 is MGHDK and CDR2 is SYGVNS. The CDR3 has 13 residues. CDR3 sequence: CASSEAAQETQYF. Written as DNA, the CDR3 is TGTGCCAGCAGTGAAGCGGCACAAGAGACCCAGTACTTC.

This clonotype was seen more than once but under ten times. The chain is built from TRBV19 and TRBJ1-4; 7 bases fit TRBD1. J lost 7 bases, V lost 4 bases, and 6 bases had no gene match. Germline V gene sequence: CDR1 LNHDA, CDR2 SQIVND (reference sequence). This CDR3 comprises 14 residues. This CDR3 reads CASSTRQGGEKLFF. CDR3 DNA sequence: TGTGCCAGTAGTACCCGACAGGGAGGTGAAAAACTGTTTTTT.